This entry concerns a single T cell receptor beta chain. Its antigen is currently unknown. The data stem from a study of cytomegalovirus exposure and HLA in healthy donors. V lost 6 bases and J 7 bases, leaving 16 bases between the germline ends. Germline V gene sequence: CDR1 SNHLY, CDR2 FYNNEI. The CDR3 sequence is 14 residues long. Study findings and constraints: Some V segments could not be told apart, so they were left out, TRBV6-2 and TRBV6-3 among them.

The primer mix had 60 Vbeta and 13 Jbeta primers. Profiling relied on immunoSEQ multiplex PCR, and the TCRdb table lists in-frame clones only, not all of them. There are 90,000 to 150,000 clones in the sample; around 63% occur only once, and about 9% lies in the top ten. This receptor was taken from a man aged 40-50 years in good health and CMV-seropositive. This chain links TRBV2 with TRBJ2-1; TRBD1 might be the D (5 bases). Sequencing was carried out using PBMCs. The CDR3 is CASSLTTVLNEQFF. The CDR3 DNA sequence: TGTGCCAGCAGCCTAACGACAGTCTTGAATGAGCAGTTCTTC.